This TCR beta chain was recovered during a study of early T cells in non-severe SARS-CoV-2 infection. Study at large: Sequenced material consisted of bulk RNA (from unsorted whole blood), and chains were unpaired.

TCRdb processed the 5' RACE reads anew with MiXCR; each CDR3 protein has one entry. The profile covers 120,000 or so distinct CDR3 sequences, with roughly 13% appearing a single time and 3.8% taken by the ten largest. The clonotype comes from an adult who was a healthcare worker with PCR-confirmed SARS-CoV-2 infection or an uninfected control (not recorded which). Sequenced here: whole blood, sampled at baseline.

The CDR3, as DNA: TGCGCCAGCAGCCAAGTTGGGACAGGGGGCCTGAGGGAGCAGTACTTC. Encoded protein: CASSQVGTGGLREQYF. The chain is built from TRBV4-1 and TRBJ2-7, with 12 bases that match TRBD1. Germline CDR1 is MGHRA and CDR2 is YSYEKL. V shed 1 base, J shed 7 bases, and the junction held 8 bases outside the gene matches. CDR3 length equals 16 residues.